The present T cell receptor beta chain was sequenced within a study of T-cell memory formation after mild COVID-19. TCRdb redid the calling of the 5' RACE reads with MiXCR, one entry per CDR3 protein. This table has around 340,000 distinct CDR3 sequences, approximately 13% appearing once. Germline assignment: CDR1 LGHNA and CDR2 YNFKEQ. Deletions cut 2 bases from V and 3 bases from J, with 10 bases between. The CDR3 spans 14 residues. The receptor was derived from a man younger than 35 who had mild COVID-19 (a few samples of this study predate the infection). Cell type and time point are not known. J is TRBJ1-2 and V is TRBV4-2; D is uncertain. The sample comprised PBMCs or a T cell subset sorted from them (not recorded which). The CDR3, as DNA: TGTGCCAGCAGCCAAATGGCGCCCGACTATGGCTACACCTTC. It is translated as CASSQMAPDYGYTF.